This paragraph covers one T cell receptor (beta chain) sequence. The ends lost 6 bases at V and 6 bases at J; junction bases unmatched: 4. Germline assignment: CDR1 MNHEY and CDR2 SVGAGI. The CDR3 extends over 14 amino acids. The sample comes from a study of blood T cell repertoires in COVID-19. Measured with immunoSEQ multiplex PCR; TCRdb has only the in-frame clones, and not every one. The sample consists of about 120,000 clones, roughly 84% of them appearing once. The sequenced material came from peripheral blood. The V call is TRBV6-5, the J call TRBJ2-1; 11 nucleotides line up with TRBD2. The TCR was taken from an elderly woman with acute or convalescent COVID-19. CDR3 DNA sequence: TGTGCCAGCAGCGTAGCGGGGGGGCGCAATGAGCAGTTCTTC. Protein product: CASSVAGGRNEQFF.